This is a list of T cell receptor beta chains from one sample in a study of T cell repertoires in cytomegalovirus infection. For these TCRs, the target antigens are not known. From the reads, TCRdb called clonotypes with MiXCR, one entry per CDR3 protein. Among more than 65,000 distinct CDR3 sequences listed, about half were seen once. Source: CD8+ T cells from cultured PBMCs, taken from culture after CMV antigen stimulation. The source of these receptors is a human donor in good health (CMV status not recorded). Some clones in this sample may be carry-over from other donors' samples. The CDR3 runs from the conserved cysteine through the conserved F or W. Fields, in order: clone size, V gene, J gene, D gene, CDR3 DNA, CDR3 protein. A D gene is named only where the DNA matches it firmly. Rows may omit the clone size; those that give it use once, few, many or a size class.

NA	TRBV11-2	TRBJ2-5	NA	TGTGCCAGCAGCTTGCTGGGGGCGGAAGAGACCCAGTACTTC	CASSLLGAEETQYF
NA	TRBV6-1	TRBJ1-6	NA	TGTGCCAGCAGTGAACGGTATAATTCACCCCTCCACTTT	CASSERYNSPLHF
NA	TRBV7-6	TRBJ2-3	NA	TGTGCCAGCACCTCCATAGGTGCGGGGATCACAGATACGCAGTATTTT	CASTSIGAGITDTQYF
many	TRBV7-2	TRBJ2-1	NA	TGTGCCAGCAGCCCCGACAGGAGCTCCTACAATGAGCAGTTCTTC	CASSPDRSSYNEQFF
few	TRBV15	TRBJ2-3	NA	TGTGCCACCAGCAGAGATGACCGGGACCCAAGAGATACGCAGTATTTT	CATSRDDRDPRDTQYF
few	TRBV28	TRBJ2-7	NA	TGTGCCAGCACCTCTCGGGGCCAGGGTTCCTACGAGCAGTACTTC	CASTSRGQGSYEQYF
NA	TRBV9	TRBJ2-1	TRBD2	TGTGCCAGCAGCGAGACTAGCGGGAGGACCAATGAGCAGTTCTTC	CASSETSGRTNEQFF
NA	TRBV15	TRBJ2-7	NA	TGTGCCACCAGCGGGGGACACCCTTCCTACGAGCAGTACTTC	CATSGGHPSYEQYF
NA	TRBV7-9	TRBJ2-1	TRBD1	TGTGCCAGCAGCTTAGTGGGGACAGGTGACTTCTTC	CASSLVGTGDFF
NA	TRBV4-1	TRBJ1-4	TRBD1	TGCGCCAGCCTGGACAGGGGGAATGAAAAACTGTTTTTT	CASLDRGNEKLFF
once	TRBV20-1	TRBJ1-2	TRBD1	TGCAGTGCTAGTCCGGGGCAGGGGGCAAGCTATGGCTACACCTTC	CSASPGQGASYGYTF
NA	TRBV7-3	TRBJ2-1	NA	TGTGCCAGCAGCTTAGGCCTGACTAGGGGGAACTACAATGAGCAGTTCTTC	CASSLGLTRGNYNEQFF
NA	TRBV6-5	TRBJ2-7	NA	TGTGCCAGCAGTTACACCCAGGGCACCTACGAGCAGTACTTC	CASSYTQGTYEQYF
NA	TRBV20-1	TRBJ2-5	NA	TGCAGTGCTAGAGCTTTGGGACAGCTCCCGGGGGGGGATCAAGAGACCCAGTACTTC	CSARALGQLPGGDQETQYF
NA	TRBV7-9	TRBJ1-4	TRBD1	TGTGCCAGCAGCCCTCAAGGCGGGACAGGGAAGGGGAAACTGTTTTTT	CASSPQGGTGKGKLFF
NA	TRBV7-2	TRBJ2-1	NA	TGTGCCAGCAGCTTGCCGTCTTTGGGAGATGAGCAGTTCTTC	CASSLPSLGDEQFF
NA	TRBV5-4	TRBJ1-2	NA	TGTGCCAGCAGCTTGTACCCAGGCTCCCTAGATGGCTACACCTTC	CASSLYPGSLDGYTF
few	TRBV2	TRBJ2-1	NA	TGTGCCAGACAGACTGTATACAATGAGCAGTTCTTC	CARQTVYNEQFF
NA	TRBV9	TRBJ2-5	TRBD2	TGTGCCAGCAATACCGGGACTAGAGGAGAGACCCAGTACTTC	CASNTGTRGETQYF
NA	TRBV19	TRBJ1-5	NA	TGTGCCAGTAGTACCCCGGGACGGACGGTAAATCAGCCCCAGCATTTT	CASSTPGRTVNQPQHF
NA	TRBV11-2	TRBJ2-7	TRBD1	TGTGCCAGCAGCTTAATGCCGACAGGGTCTGGCTCCTACGAGCAGTACTTC	CASSLMPTGSGSYEQYF
NA	TRBV20-1	TRBJ2-5	TRBD1	TGCAGTGCAGCCCGGGACAGGGGGCGAGAGACCCAGTACTTC	CSAARDRGRETQYF
NA	TRBV10-3	TRBJ1-2	TRBD1	TGTGCCATCAGTGTACAGGTCGGACAGGGGGTCGGCTACACCTTC	CAISVQVGQGVGYTF
once	TRBV6-5	TRBJ1-1	NA	TGTGCCAGCAGTTACAATAGGGGGGTCCCTGAAGCTTTCTTT	CASSYNRGVPEAFF
NA	TRBV15	TRBJ2-1	NA	TGTGCCACCAGACTGACAGGTTCCAATGAGCAGTTCTTC	CATRLTGSNEQFF
few	TRBV28	TRBJ2-3	TRBD2	TGTGCCAGCAGTCTGGGGACTAGCGGGAGTGAGGGTACGCAGTATTTT	CASSLGTSGSEGTQYF
few	TRBV9	TRBJ1-1	TRBD1	TGTGCCAGCAGCGTAGGGACAGGGTCTGAAGCTTTCTTT	CASSVGTGSEAFF
NA	TRBV7-2	TRBJ2-3	NA	TGTGCCAGCAGCTTAGTCCCGGGGCGAATGGAAGATACGCAGTATTTT	CASSLVPGRMEDTQYF
once	TRBV11-2	TRBJ2-3	NA	TGTGCCAGCAGGGGACATTGGCGCACAGATACGCAGTATTTT	CASRGHWRTDTQYF
NA	TRBV13	TRBJ2-1	TRBD1	TGTGCCAGCAGTCCGGGACAGGGGGCAAGCAATGAGCAGTTCTTC	CASSPGQGASNEQFF
NA	TRBV15	TRBJ2-3	TRBD2	TGTGCCACCAGCAGGGGACTAGGCGGTACAGATACGCAGTATTTT	CATSRGLGGTDTQYF
few	TRBV6-2/TRBV6-3	TRBJ2-2	NA	TGTGCCAGCACCCATGGGACCGGGGAGCTGTTTTTT	CASTHGTGELFF
NA	TRBV6-6	TRBJ2-1	TRBD1	TGTGCCAGCAGGAGGGGACAGGGGGCCTACAATGAGCAGTTCTTC	CASRRGQGAYNEQFF
few	TRBV28	TRBJ1-5	TRBD1	TGTGCCAGCAGAGCGGGGAGAGGGACAGTAAGGAATCAGCCCCAGCATTTT	CASRAGRGTVRNQPQHF